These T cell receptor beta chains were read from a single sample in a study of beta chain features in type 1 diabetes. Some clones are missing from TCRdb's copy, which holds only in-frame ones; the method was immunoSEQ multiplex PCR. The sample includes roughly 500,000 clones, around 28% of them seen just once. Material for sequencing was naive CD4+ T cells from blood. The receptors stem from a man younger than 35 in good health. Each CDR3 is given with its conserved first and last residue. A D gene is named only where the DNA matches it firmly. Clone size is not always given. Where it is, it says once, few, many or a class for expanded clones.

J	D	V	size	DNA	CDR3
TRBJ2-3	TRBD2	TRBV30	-	TGTGCCTGGAGAGGGACTAGCGGGAGGGAGCACATAGATACGCAGTATTTT	CAWRGTSGREHIDTQYF
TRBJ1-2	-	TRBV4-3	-	TGCGCCAGCAGCCAAGGGGGGACGTGGGGCTACACCTTC	CASSQGGTWGYTF
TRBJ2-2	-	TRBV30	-	TGTGCCTGGAGTGCCACAGTTAACACCGGGGAGCTGTTTTTT	CAWSATVNTGELFF
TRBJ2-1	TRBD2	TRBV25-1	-	TGTGCCAGCAGTGGGCTAGCGGACTCCTACAATGAGCAGTTCTTC	CASSGLADSYNEQFF
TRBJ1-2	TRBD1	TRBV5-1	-	TGCGCCAGCAGCTCCACGACAGGGAACTATGGCTACACCTTC	CASSSTTGNYGYTF
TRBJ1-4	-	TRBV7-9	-	TGTGCCAGCAGCTCTGCTCTGGGTGAAAAACTGTTTTTT	CASSSALGEKLFF
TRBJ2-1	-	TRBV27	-	TGTGCCAGCAGTTTGCATGGCACTGAGCAGTTCTTC	CASSLHGTEQFF
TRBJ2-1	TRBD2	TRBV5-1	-	TGCGCCAGCAGCTTGTTCCCACTAGCGGGTGAGCAGTTCTTC	CASSLFPLAGEQFF
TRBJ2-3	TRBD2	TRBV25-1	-	TGTGCCAGCACGCCTAGCGGGAGTACAGATACGCAGTATTTT	CASTPSGSTDTQYF
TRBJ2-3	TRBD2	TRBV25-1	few	TGTGCCAGCAGTGAGGCGACTAGCGTTCACACAGATACGCAGTATTTT	CASSEATSVHTDTQYF
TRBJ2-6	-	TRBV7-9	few	TGTGCCAGCAGCCGCGGGGCCAACGTCCTGACTTTC	CASSRGANVLTF
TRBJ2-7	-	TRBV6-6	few	TGTGCCAGCAGTTACCCGCAGGGTCTCGCCTCCTACGAGCAGTACTTC	CASSYPQGLASYEQYF
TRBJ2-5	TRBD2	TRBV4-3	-	TGCGCCAGCAGCAAACTAGCGGGCTGGGAGACCCAGTACTTC	CASSKLAGWETQYF
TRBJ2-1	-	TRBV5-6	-	TGTGCCAGCAGCTTGGGTCCCCCGCGACAGGACTCCTCGCAGTTCTTC	CASSLGPPRQDSSQFF
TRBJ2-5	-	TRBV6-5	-	TGTGCCAGCAGCCTCAGGGGCGGGGAGACCCAGTACTTC	CASSLRGGETQYF
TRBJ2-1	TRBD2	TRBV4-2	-	TGTGCCAGCAGCCAAGGGCCTAGCGGGAGCGGCTCCTACAATGAGCAGTTCTTC	CASSQGPSGSGSYNEQFF
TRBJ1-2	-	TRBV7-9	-	TGTGCCAGCAGCCGAAGGGGTACCAACTATGGCTACACCTTC	CASSRRGTNYGYTF
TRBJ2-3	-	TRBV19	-	TGTGCCAGTAGTATGATCCCAGCGGACACAGATACGCAGTATTTT	CASSMIPADTDTQYF
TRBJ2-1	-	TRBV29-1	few	TGCAGCGTCGACATTTCCTACAATGAGCAGTTCTTC	CSVDISYNEQFF
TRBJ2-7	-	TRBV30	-	TGTGCCTGGAGCGTCGGTGCTTACGAGCAGTACTTC	CAWSVGAYEQYF
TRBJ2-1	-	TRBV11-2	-	TGTGCCAGCAGCTTAGATGGACAGATGGGGTCCAATGAGCAGTTCTTC	CASSLDGQMGSNEQFF
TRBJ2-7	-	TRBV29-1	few	TGCAGCGTGGAGGACATTGGAACCTACGAGCAGTACTTC	CSVEDIGTYEQYF
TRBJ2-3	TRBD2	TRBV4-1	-	TGCGCCAGCAGCCAAGGACTAGCGGGACTTATTAGCACAGATACGCAGTATTTT	CASSQGLAGLISTDTQYF
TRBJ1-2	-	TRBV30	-	TGTGCCTGGAGGTTGGAGTTATATGGCTACACCTTC	CAWRLELYGYTF
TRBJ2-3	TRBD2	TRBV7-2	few	TGTGCCAGCAGCGTGAGGGCGGGAGGGACAGATACGCAGTATTTT	CASSVRAGGTDTQYF
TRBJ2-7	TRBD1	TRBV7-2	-	TGTGCCAGCAGCAAGGACAGGGGGCAGAACGAGCAGTACTTC	CASSKDRGQNEQYF
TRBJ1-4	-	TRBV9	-	TGTGCCAGCAGCGTAGGAGGGCGGATGACTAATGAAAAACTGTTTTTT	CASSVGGRMTNEKLFF
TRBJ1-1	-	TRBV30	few	TGTGCCTGGAGTGTTGGACCGGGGATAAGAGAAGCTTTCTTT	CAWSVGPGIREAFF
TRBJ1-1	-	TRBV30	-	TGTGCCTGCACTGGGGAGGGGGCTTTCTTT	CACTGEGAFF
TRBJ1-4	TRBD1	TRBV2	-	TGTGCCACCGCCGACAGGGTGGCGAATGAAAAACTGTTTTTT	CATADRVANEKLFF
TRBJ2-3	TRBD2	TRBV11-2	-	TGTGCCAGCAGCTACCGGACTAGCGGGACAGATACGCAGTATTTT	CASSYRTSGTDTQYF
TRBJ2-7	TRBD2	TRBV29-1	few	TGCAGCGTTTCTAGCGGAACCTACGAGCAGTACTTC	CSVSSGTYEQYF
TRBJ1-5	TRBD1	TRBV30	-	TGTGCCTGGAGTATGACAGGGGGCGACCAGCCCCAGCATTTT	CAWSMTGGDQPQHF
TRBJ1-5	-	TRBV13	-	TGTGCCAGCAGCTTAGGCCTGGGGAATCAGCCCCAGCATTTT	CASSLGLGNQPQHF
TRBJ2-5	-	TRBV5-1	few	TGCGCCAGCAGTGTTGCGCGTACTCAAGAGACCCAGTACTTC	CASSVARTQETQYF
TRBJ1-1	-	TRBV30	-	TGTGCCTGCGGGATCAACACTGAAGCTTTCTTT	CACGINTEAFF
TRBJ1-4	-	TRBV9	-	TGTGCCAGCAGTCGGGACGTCCCCCCTAATGAAAAACTGTTTTTT	CASSRDVPPNEKLFF
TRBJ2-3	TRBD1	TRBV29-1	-	TGCAGCGTTGAGAGGACAGGGTTAGCAGATACGCAGTATTTT	CSVERTGLADTQYF
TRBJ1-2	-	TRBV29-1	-	TGCAGCGTCACTACGGGGGACTATGGCTACACCTTC	CSVTTGDYGYTF
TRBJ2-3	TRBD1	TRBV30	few	TGTGCCTGGAATGGGGACAGGGGGTTCACAGATACGCAGTATTTT	CAWNGDRGFTDTQYF
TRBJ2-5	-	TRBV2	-	TGTGCCAGCAGTGTCCAGGGAAATATGGTAGAGACCCAGTACTTC	CASSVQGNMVETQYF
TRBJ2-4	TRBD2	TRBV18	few	TGTGCCAGCTCACCACGAAGGGAGGGGACCAAAAACATTCAGTACTTC	CASSPRREGTKNIQYF
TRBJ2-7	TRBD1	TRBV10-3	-	TGTGCCATCAGACGGACAGGGGGTGTCTACGAGCAGTACTTC	CAIRRTGGVYEQYF
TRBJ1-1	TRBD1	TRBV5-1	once	TGCGCCAGCAGCTCCGGGACAGCCCACACTGAAGCTTTCTTT	CASSSGTAHTEAFF
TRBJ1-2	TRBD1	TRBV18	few	TGTGCCAGCTCACCGGACAGGGGAGAGGTTGGCTACACCTTC	CASSPDRGEVGYTF
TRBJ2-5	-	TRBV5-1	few	TGCGCCAGCAGCGGCCGCACAGGAACCCAGTACTTC	CASSGRTGTQYF
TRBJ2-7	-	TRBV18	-	TGTGCCAGCTCACCCGTTGTAAGCTCCTACGAGCAGTACTTC	CASSPVVSSYEQYF
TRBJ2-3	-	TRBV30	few	TGTGCCTGGAGTAGGAGGCGGCGATTCACAGATACGCAGTATTTT	CAWSRRRRFTDTQYF
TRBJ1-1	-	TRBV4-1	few	TGCGCCAGCAGCCAAGTAGGAGAGGGTCGCATGAACACTGAAGCTTTCTTT	CASSQVGEGRMNTEAFF
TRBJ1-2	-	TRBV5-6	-	TGTGCCAGCAGCTTGGCCCCCACGGTCTATGGCTACACCTTC	CASSLAPTVYGYTF
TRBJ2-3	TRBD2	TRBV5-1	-	TGCGCCAGCAGCTTAACTAGCGGATCCCCCGCAGATACGCAGTATTTT	CASSLTSGSPADTQYF
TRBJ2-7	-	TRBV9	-	TGTGCCAGCAGCGTCCGGGAAAGCCCCACGGACGAGCAGTACTTC	CASSVRESPTDEQYF
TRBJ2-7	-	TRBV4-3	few	TGCGCCAGCAGCCAAGATGTAACTAAAACCAACGAGCAGTACTTC	CASSQDVTKTNEQYF
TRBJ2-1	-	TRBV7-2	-	TGTGCCAGCAGCTTTCGCCGGGATCTCGCCTACAATGAGCAGTTCTTC	CASSFRRDLAYNEQFF
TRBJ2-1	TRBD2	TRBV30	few	TGTGCCGGGGGCCCCGGGACTAGCGGTTACAATGAGCAGTTCTTC	CAGGPGTSGYNEQFF
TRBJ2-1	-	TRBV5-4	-	TGTGCCAGCACCCAGGGTGGGACTCCCTCCTACAATGAGCAGTTCTTC	CASTQGGTPSYNEQFF
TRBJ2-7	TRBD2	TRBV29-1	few	TGCAGCGCAGGAGGCGGGAGGGCCCCCTCCTACGAGCAGTACTTC	CSAGGGRAPSYEQYF